Each of the 21 T cell receptor beta chains below was sequenced from the same sample in a study of cytomegalovirus exposure and HLA in healthy donors. PCR involved 60 Vbeta and 13 Jbeta primers. TCRdb's copy holds only in-frame clones and misses some; the assay was immunoSEQ multiplex PCR. The profile shows tens of thousands of clones, around 78% of them singletons. Material: PBMCs. The source of these receptors is a man aged 45-65 years in good health and CMV-seronegative.

V usage is TRBV4-1 and J usage is TRBJ2-5; the D gene is possibly TRBD1 (6 bases). This CDR3 region has 15 residues. Germline CDR1 and CDR2: MGHRA and YSYEKL. Trimming took off 4 bases at V and 1 base at J, with 13 bases between the two ends. CDR3 sequence (DNA): TGCGCCAGCAGCCGCCTCGGGACAAGCCAAGAGACCCAGTACTTC. The encoded protein is CASSRLGTSQETQYF.

This chain uses TRBV7-2 with TRBJ1-2; 7 bases line up with TRBD1. There are 15 residues in the CDR3. Germline-derived CDR1 and CDR2 are SGHTA and FQGNSA. The trim removed 0 bases at V and 2 bases at J, leaving 3 bases unmatched. CDR3 sequence (DNA): TGTGCCAGCAGCTTAGCGACAGGGTGGAACTATGGCTACACCTTC. Amino acid sequence: CASSLATGWNYGYTF.

CDR3 region: CAWRWGNRDTEAFF. CDR3 in DNA: TGTGCCTGGAGGTGGGGCAACAGGGACACTGAAGCTTTCTTT. The chain employs TRBV30 and TRBJ1-1; D may be TRBD1 (6 bases). In germline, CDR1 is GTSNPN, CDR2 SVGIG (reference sequence). V lost 3 bases, J lost 3 bases, and 14 bases lay in between. The CDR3 is made up of 14 amino acids.

The chain carries TRBV18 and TRBJ1-2, with 7 nucleotides matching TRBD1. Per germline, CDR1 KGHSH and CDR2 LQKENI. V trimming: 0 bases; J trimming: 8 bases; junction bases outside the gene matches: 9. This CDR3 comprises 15 residues. The CDR3 protein is CASSPPVGTALGYTF. In DNA form, the CDR3 reads TGTGCCAGCTCACCACCGGTAGGGACAGCCTTGGGCTACACCTTC.

This clone has only one observation. The CDR3 protein is CASSTDRGWETQYF. The CDR3 DNA is TGTGCCAGCAGTACAGACAGGGGGTGGGAGACCCAGTACTTC. J is TRBJ2-5 and V is TRBV6-5, with 9 bases lining up with TRBD1. V was pared by 5 bases and J by 5 bases, with 6 bases of the junction left unmatched. The CDR3 covers 14 residues. Germline V gives CDR1 MNHEY, CDR2 SVGAGI.

This chain connects TRBV6-1 to TRBJ1-1; D might be TRBD1 (5 bases). The CDR3 is 14 residues long. Germline values: CDR1 MNHNS, CDR2 SASEGT. The germline V and J ends were trimmed by 5 bases and 2 bases, with 12 bases remaining between them. CDR3 amino acids: CASSTWGLNTEAFF. CDR3 nucleotides: TGTGCCAGCAGTACCTGGGGCCTCAACACTGAAGCTTTCTTT.

The V and J genes are TRBV7-9 and TRBJ2-1; D is perhaps TRBD1 (6 bases). Trimming removed 0 bases from V and 2 bases from J, with 14 bases in between. The CDR3 spans 17 residues. CDR1 SEHNR and CDR2 FQNEAQ come from the germline V gene (reference sequence). The CDR3 DNA is TGTGCCAGCAGCTTAGCGCGAGGGACACTAACCTACAATGAGCAGTTCTTC. This sequence encodes CASSLARGTLTYNEQFF.

V gene TRBV10-3 combines with J gene TRBJ2-1; 9 bases are a match to TRBD2. This CDR3 region has 15 residues. The V segment lost 0 bases and the J segment 5 bases; nucleotides outside the gene matches: 2. In germline, CDR1 is ENHRY, CDR2 SYGVKD. The DNA of the CDR3 is TGTGCCATCAGTGAGTCTCTAGCGGGAAACAATGAGCAGTTCTTC. This sequence encodes CAISESLAGNNEQFF.

Only one count was recorded for this clone. It is likely a read error, because the conserved phenylalanine at the end of the CDR3 is missing. The V gene is TRBV23-1, the J gene TRBJ1-5; D is perhaps TRBD1 (6 bases). TRBV23-1 is identified as an open reading frame with a role that is uncertain. Trimming stripped 3 bases from V and 9 bases from J, with 9 bases between. The CDR3 consists of 12 residues. For the CDR3, the DNA is TGCGCCAGCAGTCAGACAGGTAGGCCCCAGCATGTT. Its protein is CASSQTGRPQHV.

The genes are TRBV7-2 and TRBJ2-7; D remains unclear. The CDR3 runs to 11 residues. Between the trimmed V and J ends, which lost 5 bases and 5 bases, there was a span of 7 bases. CDR1 SGHTA and CDR2 FQGNSA come from the germline V gene. CDR3: CASSLLNEQYF. CDR3 sequence (DNA): TGTGCCAGCAGCCTCCTAAACGAGCAGTACTTC.

This chain connects TRBV28 to TRBJ1-5; D unresolved. CDR1 is MDHEN, CDR2 SYDVKM, per germline. V lost 1 base and J 6 bases, leaving 13 bases between the germline ends. The CDR3 is 15 residues long. The CDR3 reads CASSLYDGIAQPQHF. The CDR3 DNA sequence: TGTGCCAGCAGTTTATACGACGGTATAGCTCAGCCCCAGCATTTT.

This clone was seen once. The rearrangement links TRBV7-2 to TRBJ1-2; D is unclear. Trimming pared 1 base from V and 4 bases from J, leaving 19 bases between. Germline CDR1 and CDR2: SGHTA and FQGNSA. The CDR3 extends over 17 amino acids. The CDR3 loop is CASSLDFYEGGIYGYTF. The CDR3 bases are TGTGCCAGCAGCTTAGACTTTTACGAGGGAGGGATCTATGGCTACACCTTC.

CDR3 in DNA: TGTGCCAGCAGCTTGGTCAAACTAGCGGGAGAATTTGTTGGGGAGCTGTTTTTT. Translated: CASSLVKLAGEFVGELFF. The rearrangement links TRBV5-4 to TRBJ2-2; 11 bases are a match to TRBD2. V gave up 0 bases and J gave up 8 bases; unmatched junction bases: 12. Germline CDR1 reads SGHNT; CDR2 reads YYREEE (reference sequence). This CDR3 is 18 amino acids long.

V is TRBV9 and J is TRBJ2-1, with D possibly TRBD1 on 5 matching bases. The germline V gene encodes CDR1 SGDLS and CDR2 YYNGEE. V lost 1 base, J lost 9 bases, and 8 bases lay in between. This CDR3 has 12 residues. The CDR3 is CASSVLRGEQFF. In DNA, the CDR3 is TGTGCCAGCAGCGTATTAAGGGGTGAGCAGTTCTTC.

The V and J genes are TRBV4-3 and TRBJ2-1; tentatively, D is TRBD2 (6 bases). The length of the CDR3 is 15 residues. Per germline, CDR1 LGHNA and CDR2 YSLEER. Trimming took 4 bases from V and 0 from J, leaving 10 bases between them. The CDR3 nucleotides read TGCGCCAGCAGCCCTAGCGCCCCCTCCTACAATGAGCAGTTCTTC. This translates into CASSPSAPSYNEQFF.

J is TRBJ1-3 and V is TRBV2; D remains ambiguous. The germline V gene has CDR1 SNHLY and CDR2 FYNNEI. CDR3 length equals 14 residues. Trimming took 2 bases from V and 7 from J, leaving 12 bases between them. CDR3 loop: CASSEIGGWNTIYF. The CDR3 bases are TGTGCCAGCAGTGAAATCGGAGGATGGAACACCATATATTTT. The full variable domain, completed using reference TRBV2 and TRBJ1-3, is EPEVTQTPSHQVTQMGQEVILRCVPISNHLYFYWYRQILGQKVEFLVSFYNNEISEKSEIFDDQFSVERPDGSNFTLKIRSTKLEDSAMYFCASSEIGGWNTIYFGEGSWLTVV.

In this sample, this clone turned up once. The rearrangement links TRBV5-6 to TRBJ2-5; TRBD1 aligns across 8 bases. Germline CDR1 and CDR2: SGHDT and YYEEEE. This CDR3 region has 15 residues. The V gene end was trimmed by 3 bases and the J gene end by 4 bases; junction bases not matched to a gene: 8. CDR3 region: CASSSRTGMGETQYF. The CDR3, as DNA: TGTGCCAGCAGCTCTAGGACAGGGATGGGAGAGACCCAGTACTTC.

The chain couples TRBV30 to TRBJ1-1; 7 bases are a match to TRBD1. J gave up 11 bases and V 2 bases, and 5 bases lay outside the gene matches. This CDR3 is 11 amino acids long. The V gene's germline CDR1 is GTSNPN and CDR2 SVGIG (reference sequence). The CDR3 DNA is TGTGCCTGGAGTCCTACGACAGGGGCTTTCTTT. It yields the protein CAWSPTTGAFF.

The chain has TRBV2 and TRBJ2-7; D might be TRBD1 (6 bases). The germline V gene has CDR1 SNHLY and CDR2 FYNNEI. V lost 7 bases and J lost 3, with 10 bases in between. The CDR3 runs 12 residues. The CDR3 region has the DNA TGTGCCAGCAAACAGGGTCGCTACGAGCAGTACTTC. The encoded protein is CASKQGRYEQYF.

The rearrangement uses TRBV6-5 and TRBJ2-7, with 8 bases aligning to TRBD1. This CDR3 is built from 15 residues. CDR1 and CDR2 from the germline V gene are MNHEY and SVGAGI. With 4 bases clipped from V and 2 bases from J, the junction kept 7 bases outside the gene matches. This CDR3 reads CASSSPEQGAYEQYF. The CDR3 DNA sequence: TGTGCCAGCAGTTCCCCTGAACAGGGGGCCTACGAGCAGTACTTC.

The chain has TRBV7-2 and TRBJ1-4; TRBD1 might be the D (5 bases). Trimming removed 5 bases from V and 5 bases from J, with 9 bases in between. The CDR3 is made up of 13 amino acids. In germline, CDR1 is SGHTA, CDR2 FQGNSA. The CDR3, as DNA: TGTGCCAGCAGCCTCCGACAGAATGAAAAACTGTTTTTT. Its protein product is CASSLRQNEKLFF.